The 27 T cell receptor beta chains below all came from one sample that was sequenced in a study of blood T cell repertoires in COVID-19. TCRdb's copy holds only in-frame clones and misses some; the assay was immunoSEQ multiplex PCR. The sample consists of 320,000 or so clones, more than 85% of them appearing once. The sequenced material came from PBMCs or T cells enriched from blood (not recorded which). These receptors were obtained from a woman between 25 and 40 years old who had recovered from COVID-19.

CDR3 amino acids: CASSTSGVSYNEQFF. CDR3 in DNA: TGTGCCAGCAGCACTTCGGGGGTTTCCTACAATGAGCAGTTCTTC. V and J are TRBV7-2 and TRBJ2-1, with a tentative D call TRBD2 (6 bases). CDR1 is SGHTA, CDR2 FQGNSA, per germline. V was pared by 5 bases and J by 1 base, with 12 bases between. The CDR3 covers 15 residues.

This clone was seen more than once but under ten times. CDR3 DNA sequence: TGTGCCAGCAGTAGACAGGGTAATTCACCCCTCCACTTT. Translating it yields CASSRQGNSPLHF. The chain combines TRBV28 with TRBJ1-6, with 7 bases that match TRBD1. Germline loops: CDR1 MDHEN, CDR2 SYDVKM. The CDR3 contains 13 residues. With 5 bases clipped from V and 6 bases from J, the junction kept 1 base outside the gene matches.

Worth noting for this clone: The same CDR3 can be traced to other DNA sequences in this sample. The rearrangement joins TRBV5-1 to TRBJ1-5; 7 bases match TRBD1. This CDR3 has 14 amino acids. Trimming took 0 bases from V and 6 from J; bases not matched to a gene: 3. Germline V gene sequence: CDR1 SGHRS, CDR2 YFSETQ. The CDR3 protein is CASSLEGGGQPQHF. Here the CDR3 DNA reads TGCGCCAGCAGCTTGGAAGGGGGCGGTCAGCCCCAGCATTTT.

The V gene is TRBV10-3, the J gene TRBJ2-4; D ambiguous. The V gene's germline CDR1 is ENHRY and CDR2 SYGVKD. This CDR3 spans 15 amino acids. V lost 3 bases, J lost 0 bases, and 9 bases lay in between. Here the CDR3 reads CAISEADGAKNIQYF. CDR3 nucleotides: TGTGCCATCAGTGAAGCTGATGGAGCCAAAAACATTCAGTACTTC.

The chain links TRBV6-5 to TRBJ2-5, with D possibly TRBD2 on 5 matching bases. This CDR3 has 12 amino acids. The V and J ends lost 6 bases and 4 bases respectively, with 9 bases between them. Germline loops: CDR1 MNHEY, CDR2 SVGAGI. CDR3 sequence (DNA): TGTGCCAGCAGCGGGGTAGGAGAGACCCAGTACTTC. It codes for CASSGVGETQYF.

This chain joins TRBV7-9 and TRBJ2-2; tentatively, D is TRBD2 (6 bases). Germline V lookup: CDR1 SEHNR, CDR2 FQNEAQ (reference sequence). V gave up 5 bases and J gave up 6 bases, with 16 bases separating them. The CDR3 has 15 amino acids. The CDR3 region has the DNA TGTGCCAGCAGCCCACATAGGGTAGCGGCCGGGGAGCTGTTTTTT. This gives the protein CASSPHRVAAGELFF.

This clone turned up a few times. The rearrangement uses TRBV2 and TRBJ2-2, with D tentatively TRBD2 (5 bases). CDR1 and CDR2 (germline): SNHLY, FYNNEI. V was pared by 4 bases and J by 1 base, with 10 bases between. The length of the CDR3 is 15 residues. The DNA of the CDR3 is TGTGCCAGCAGTGGTCCGGGAATGAACACCGGGGAGCTGTTTTTT. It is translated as CASSGPGMNTGELFF.

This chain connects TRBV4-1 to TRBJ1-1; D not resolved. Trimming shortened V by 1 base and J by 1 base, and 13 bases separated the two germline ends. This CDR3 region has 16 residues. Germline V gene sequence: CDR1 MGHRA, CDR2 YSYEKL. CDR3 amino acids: CASSQAPAGGNTEAFF. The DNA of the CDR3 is TGCGCCAGCAGCCAAGCGCCGGCCGGCGGGAACACTGAAGCTTTCTTT.

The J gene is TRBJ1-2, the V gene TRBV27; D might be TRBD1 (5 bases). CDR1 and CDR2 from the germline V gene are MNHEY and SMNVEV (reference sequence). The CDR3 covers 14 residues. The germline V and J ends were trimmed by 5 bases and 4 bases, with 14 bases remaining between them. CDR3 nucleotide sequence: TGTGCCAGCAGTCCGGCCGGGGGGTCCTATGGCTACACCTTC. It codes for CASSPAGGSYGYTF.

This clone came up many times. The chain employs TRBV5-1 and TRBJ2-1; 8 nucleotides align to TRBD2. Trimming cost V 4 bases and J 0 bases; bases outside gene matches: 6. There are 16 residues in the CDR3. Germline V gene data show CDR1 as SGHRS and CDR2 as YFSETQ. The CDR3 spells CASSRSGGFSYNEQFF. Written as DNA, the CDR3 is TGCGCCAGCAGCAGGAGCGGGGGCTTCTCCTACAATGAGCAGTTCTTC.

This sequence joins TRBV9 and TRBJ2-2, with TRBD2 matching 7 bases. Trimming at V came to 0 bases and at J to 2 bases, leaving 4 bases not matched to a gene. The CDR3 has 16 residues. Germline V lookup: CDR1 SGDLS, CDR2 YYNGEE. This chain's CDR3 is CASSVDGGGNTGELFF. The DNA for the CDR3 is TGTGCCAGCAGCGTAGACGGCGGGGGAAACACCGGGGAGCTGTTTTTT.

The CDR3 DNA sequence: TGTGCCAGCAGCTTACGTGGGACTAGCGGATACAATGAGCAGTTCTTC. It encodes CASSLRGTSGYNEQFF. This rearrangement joins TRBV7-9 to TRBJ2-1; 11 bases fit TRBD2. The J segment lost 4 bases and the V segment lost 2 bases, leaving 4 bases of the junction unmatched. Per germline, CDR1 SEHNR and CDR2 FQNEAQ (reference sequence). CDR3 length equals 16 residues.

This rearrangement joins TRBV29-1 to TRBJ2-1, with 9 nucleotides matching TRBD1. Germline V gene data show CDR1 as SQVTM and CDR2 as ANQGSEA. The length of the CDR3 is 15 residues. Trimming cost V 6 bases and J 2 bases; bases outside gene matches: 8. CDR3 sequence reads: CSVEGQGETYNEQFF. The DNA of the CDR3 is TGCAGCGTGGAGGGACAGGGAGAGACCTACAATGAGCAGTTCTTC.

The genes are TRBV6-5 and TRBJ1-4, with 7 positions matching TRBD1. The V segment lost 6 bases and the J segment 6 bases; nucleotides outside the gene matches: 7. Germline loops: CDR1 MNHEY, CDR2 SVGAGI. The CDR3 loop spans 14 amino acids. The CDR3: CASRTGTDDEKLFF. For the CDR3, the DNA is TGTGCCAGCAGAACCGGGACAGACGATGAAAAACTGTTTTTT.

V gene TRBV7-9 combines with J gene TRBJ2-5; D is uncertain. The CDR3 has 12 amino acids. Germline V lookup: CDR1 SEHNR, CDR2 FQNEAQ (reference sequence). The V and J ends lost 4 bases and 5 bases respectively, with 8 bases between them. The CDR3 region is CASSSTKETQYF. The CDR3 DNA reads TGTGCCAGCAGCTCAACTAAGGAGACCCAGTACTTC.

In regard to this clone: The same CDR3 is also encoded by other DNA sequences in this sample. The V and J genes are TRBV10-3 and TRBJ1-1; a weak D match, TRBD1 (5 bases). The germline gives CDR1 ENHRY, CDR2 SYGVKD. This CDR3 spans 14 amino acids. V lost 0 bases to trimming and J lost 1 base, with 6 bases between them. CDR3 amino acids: CAISESTGNTEAFF. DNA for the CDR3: TGTGCCATCAGTGAGTCTACAGGGAACACTGAAGCTTTCTTT.

The CDR3 DNA follows: TGTGCCAGCAGCCAAGTCGGGGGGCTCTCTGGAAACACCATATATTTT. Protein sequence: CASSQVGGLSGNTIYF. The chain is built from TRBV3-1 (or the pseudogene TRBV3-2) and TRBJ1-3; tentative D call: TRBD1 (6 bases). Trimming removed 1 base at V and 0 bases at J, with 10 bases between. Germline V gene sequence: CDR1 LGHDT, CDR2 YNNKEL (reference sequence). The CDR3 loop spans 16 amino acids.

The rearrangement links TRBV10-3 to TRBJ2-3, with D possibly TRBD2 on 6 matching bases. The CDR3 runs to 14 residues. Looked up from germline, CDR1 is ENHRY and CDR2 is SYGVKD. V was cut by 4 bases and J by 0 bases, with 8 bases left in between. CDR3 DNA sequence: TGTGCCATCAGTGGTAGCGGAAGCACAGATACGCAGTATTTT. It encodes CAISGSGSTDTQYF.

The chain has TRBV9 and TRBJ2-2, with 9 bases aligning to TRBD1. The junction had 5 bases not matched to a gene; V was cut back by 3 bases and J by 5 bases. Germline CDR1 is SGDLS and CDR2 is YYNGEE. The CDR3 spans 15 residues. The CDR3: CASSAMTGGTGELFF. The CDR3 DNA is TGTGCCAGCAGCGCTATGACAGGGGGAACCGGGGAGCTGTTTTTT.

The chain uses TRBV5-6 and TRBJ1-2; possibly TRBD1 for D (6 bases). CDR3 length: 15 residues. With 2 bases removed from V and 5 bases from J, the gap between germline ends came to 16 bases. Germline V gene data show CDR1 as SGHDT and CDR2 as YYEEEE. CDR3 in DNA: TGTGCCAGCAGCTTTGAACAGGGCCATTGGTATGGCTACACCTTC. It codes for CASSFEQGHWYGYTF. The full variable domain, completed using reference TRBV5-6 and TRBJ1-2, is DAGVTQSPTHLIKTRGQQVTLRCSPKSGHDTVSWYQQALGQGPQFIFQYYEEEERQRGNFPDRFSGHQFPNYSSELNVNALLLGDSALYLCASSFEQGHWYGYTFGSGTRLTVV.

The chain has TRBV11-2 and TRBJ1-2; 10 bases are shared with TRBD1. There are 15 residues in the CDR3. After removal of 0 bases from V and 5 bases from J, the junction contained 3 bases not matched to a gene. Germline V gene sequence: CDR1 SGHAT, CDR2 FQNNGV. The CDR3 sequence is CASSLDRDRGYGYTF. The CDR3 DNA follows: TGTGCCAGCAGCTTAGACCGGGACAGGGGATATGGCTACACCTTC.

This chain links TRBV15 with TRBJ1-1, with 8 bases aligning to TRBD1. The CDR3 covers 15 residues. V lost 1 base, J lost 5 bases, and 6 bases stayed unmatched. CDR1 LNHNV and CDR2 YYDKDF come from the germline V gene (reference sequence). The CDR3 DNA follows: TGTGCCACCAGCAGAGGGGGACAGGCGAGGACTGAAGCTTTCTTT. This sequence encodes CATSRGGQARTEAFF.

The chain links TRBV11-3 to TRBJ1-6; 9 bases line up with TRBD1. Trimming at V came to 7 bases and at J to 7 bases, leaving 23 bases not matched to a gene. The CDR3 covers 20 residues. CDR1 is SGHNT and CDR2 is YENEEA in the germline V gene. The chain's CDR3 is CASTFDMEIGDDRGNSPLHF. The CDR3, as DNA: TGTGCCAGCACATTTGACATGGAGATCGGTGACGACAGGGGGAATTCACCCCTCCACTTT.

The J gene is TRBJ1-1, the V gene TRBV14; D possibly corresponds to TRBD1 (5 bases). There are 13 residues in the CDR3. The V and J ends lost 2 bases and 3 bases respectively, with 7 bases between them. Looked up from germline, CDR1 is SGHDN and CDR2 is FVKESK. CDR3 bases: TGTGCCAGCAGCCAACAGGGATACACTGAAGCTTTCTTT. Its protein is CASSQQGYTEAFF. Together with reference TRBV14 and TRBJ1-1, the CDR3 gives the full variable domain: EAGVTQFPSHSVIEKGQTVTLRCDPISGHDNLYWYRRVMGKEIKFLLHFVKESKQDESGMPNNRFLAERTGGTYSTLKVQPAELEDSGVYFCASSQQGYTEAFFGQGTRLTVV.

The CDR3 is CASSLAGLAGGRSYEQYF. In DNA form, the CDR3 reads TGTGCCAGCAGCTTGGCGGGACTAGCGGGGGGCCGCTCCTACGAGCAGTACTTC. V gene TRBV5-4 combines with J gene TRBJ2-7; 15 bases map to TRBD2. Unmatched junction bases numbered 4, after V lost 0 bases and J lost 0 bases. CDR1 SGHNT and CDR2 YYREEE come from the germline V gene (reference sequence). The CDR3 is 18 amino acids.

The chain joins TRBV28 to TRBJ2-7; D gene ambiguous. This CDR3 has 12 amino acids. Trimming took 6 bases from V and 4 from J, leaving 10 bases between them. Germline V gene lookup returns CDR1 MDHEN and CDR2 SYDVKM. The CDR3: CASSSTRYEQYF. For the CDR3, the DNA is TGTGCCAGCAGCTCAACGCGTTACGAGCAGTACTTC.

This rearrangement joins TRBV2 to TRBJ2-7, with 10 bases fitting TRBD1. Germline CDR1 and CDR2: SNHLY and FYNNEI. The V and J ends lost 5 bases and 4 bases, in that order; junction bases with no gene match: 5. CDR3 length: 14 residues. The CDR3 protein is CASSSGTGVYEQYF. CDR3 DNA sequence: TGTGCCAGCAGTTCCGGGACAGGGGTGTACGAGCAGTACTTC.